This T cell receptor beta chain was sequenced during a study of OX40 agonist ivuxolimab in advanced cancers. Study as a whole: Enrolled patients in dose escalation had cancers that were hepatocellular carcinoma, melanoma, renal cell or head and neck cancer.

Clones were read by immunoSEQ multiplex PCR, and TCRdb kept only the in-frame ones, dropping some. The sample includes some 77,000 clones, less than 95% seen only once; the top ten take about 1.8%. Sampling of blood occurred at baseline, cycle 4 day 1, and cycle 7 day 1. Note on this clone: As yet, its antigen is unknown.

The germline gives CDR1 MGHDK, CDR2 SYGVNS. V was cut by 5 bases and J by 2 bases, with 4 bases left in between. The CDR3 totals 11 residues. Study outcomes and limitations: Researchers report that CD8+ T cells had, on average, more expanded clones than CD4+.

The chain employs TRBV25-1 and TRBJ2-7; D uncertain. This material consisted of CD4+ or CD8+ T cells sorted from blood, taken in a trial of the OX40 agonist ivuxolimab. This clonotype was obtained from an adult with an advanced solid tumor such as melanoma, head and neck, liver or kidney cancer. Here the CDR3 DNA reads TGTGCCAGCAGTAGGGCCTACGAGCAGTACTTC. This sequence encodes CASSRAYEQYF.